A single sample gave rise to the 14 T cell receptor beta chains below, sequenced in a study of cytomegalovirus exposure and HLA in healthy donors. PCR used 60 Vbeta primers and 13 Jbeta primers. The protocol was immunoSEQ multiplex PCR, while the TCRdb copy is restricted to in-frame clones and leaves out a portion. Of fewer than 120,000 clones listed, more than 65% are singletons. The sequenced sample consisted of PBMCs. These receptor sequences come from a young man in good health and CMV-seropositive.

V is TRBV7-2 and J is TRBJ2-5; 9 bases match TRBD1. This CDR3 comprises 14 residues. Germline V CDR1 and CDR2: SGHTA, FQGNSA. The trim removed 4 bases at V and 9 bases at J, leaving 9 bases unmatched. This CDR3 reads CASSSPGQGVPQYF. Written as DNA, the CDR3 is TGTGCCAGCAGCTCCCCGGGACAGGGTGTCCCCCAGTACTTC.

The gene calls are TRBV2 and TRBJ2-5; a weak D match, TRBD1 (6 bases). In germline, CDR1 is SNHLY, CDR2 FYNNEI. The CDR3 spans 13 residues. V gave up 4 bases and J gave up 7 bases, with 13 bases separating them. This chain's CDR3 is CASSANREVTQYF. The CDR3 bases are TGTGCCAGCAGTGCTAACAGGGAAGTGACCCAGTACTTC.

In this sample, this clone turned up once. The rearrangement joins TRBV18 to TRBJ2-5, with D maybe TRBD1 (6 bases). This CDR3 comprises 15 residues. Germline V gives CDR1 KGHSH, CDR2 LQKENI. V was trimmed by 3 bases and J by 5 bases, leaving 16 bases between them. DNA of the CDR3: TGTGCCAGCTCACCCAGGGCAGGGGTATGGGAGACCCAGTACTTC. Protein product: CASSPRAGVWETQYF.

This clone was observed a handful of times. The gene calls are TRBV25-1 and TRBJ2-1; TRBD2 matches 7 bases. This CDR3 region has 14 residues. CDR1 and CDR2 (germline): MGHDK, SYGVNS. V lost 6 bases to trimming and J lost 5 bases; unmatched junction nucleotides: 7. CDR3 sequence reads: CASSRTRADNEQFF. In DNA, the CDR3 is TGTGCCAGCAGCCGGACTAGAGCGGACAATGAGCAGTTCTTC.

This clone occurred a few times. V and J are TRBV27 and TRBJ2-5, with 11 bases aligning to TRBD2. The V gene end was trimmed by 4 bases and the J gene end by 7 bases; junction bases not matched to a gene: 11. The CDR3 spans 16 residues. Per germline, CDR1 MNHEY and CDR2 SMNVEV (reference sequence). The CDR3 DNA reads TGTGCCAGCAGTTCGAGGACTAGCGGGCTCCCGGGGACCCAGTACTTC. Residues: CASSSRTSGLPGTQYF.

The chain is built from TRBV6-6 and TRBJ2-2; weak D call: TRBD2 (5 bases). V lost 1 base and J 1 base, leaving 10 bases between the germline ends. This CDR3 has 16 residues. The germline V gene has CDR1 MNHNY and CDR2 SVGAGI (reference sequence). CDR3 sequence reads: CASSYFASWNTGELFF. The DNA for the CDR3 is TGTGCCAGCAGTTACTTTGCTAGCTGGAACACCGGGGAGCTGTTTTTT.

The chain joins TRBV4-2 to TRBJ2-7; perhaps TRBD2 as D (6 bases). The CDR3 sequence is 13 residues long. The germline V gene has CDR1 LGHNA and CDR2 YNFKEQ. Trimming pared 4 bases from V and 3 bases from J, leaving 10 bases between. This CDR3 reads CASSRLVSYEQYF. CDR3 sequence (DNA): TGTGCCAGCAGCCGACTAGTAAGCTACGAGCAGTACTTC.

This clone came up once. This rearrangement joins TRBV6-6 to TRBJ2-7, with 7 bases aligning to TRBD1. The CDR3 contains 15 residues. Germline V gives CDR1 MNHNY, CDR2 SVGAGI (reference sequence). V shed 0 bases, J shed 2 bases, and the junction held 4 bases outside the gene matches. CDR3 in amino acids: CASSYSRDSTYEQYF. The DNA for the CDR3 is TGTGCCAGCAGTTACTCGAGGGACAGTACCTACGAGCAGTACTTC.

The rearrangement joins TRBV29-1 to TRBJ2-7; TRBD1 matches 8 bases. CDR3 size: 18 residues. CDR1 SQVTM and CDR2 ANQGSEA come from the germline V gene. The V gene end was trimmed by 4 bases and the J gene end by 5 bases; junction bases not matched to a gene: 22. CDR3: CSVGRDRSRKYFSDEQYF. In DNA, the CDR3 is TGCAGCGTTGGACGGGACAGGTCCAGAAAATATTTCTCTGACGAGCAGTACTTC.

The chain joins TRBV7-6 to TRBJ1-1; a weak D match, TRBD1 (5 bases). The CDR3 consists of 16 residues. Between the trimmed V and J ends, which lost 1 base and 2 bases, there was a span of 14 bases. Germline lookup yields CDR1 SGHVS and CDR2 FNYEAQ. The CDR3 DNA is TGTGCCAGCAGCTTAGGGCAGGGCACAATAAACACTGAAGCTTTCTTT. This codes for CASSLGQGTINTEAFF.

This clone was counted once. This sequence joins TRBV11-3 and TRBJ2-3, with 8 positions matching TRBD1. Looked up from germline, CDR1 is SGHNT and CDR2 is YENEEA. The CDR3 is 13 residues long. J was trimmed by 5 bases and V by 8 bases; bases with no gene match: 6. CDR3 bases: TGTGCCAGCGTCAGGGGGCGCGAAGATACGCAGTATTTT. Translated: CASVRGREDTQYF.

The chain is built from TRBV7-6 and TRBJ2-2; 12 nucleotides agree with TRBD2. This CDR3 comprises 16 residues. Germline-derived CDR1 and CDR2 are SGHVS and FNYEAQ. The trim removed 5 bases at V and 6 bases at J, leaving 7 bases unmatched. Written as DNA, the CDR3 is TGTGCCAGCAGCCCGTCTCTAGCGGGGGGGCCCGGGGAGCTGTTTTTT. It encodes CASSPSLAGGPGELFF.

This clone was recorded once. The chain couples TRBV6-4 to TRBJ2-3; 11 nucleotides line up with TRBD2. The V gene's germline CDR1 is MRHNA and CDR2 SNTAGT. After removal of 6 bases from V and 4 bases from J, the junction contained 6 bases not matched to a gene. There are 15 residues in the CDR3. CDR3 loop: CASSLLAGAADTQYF. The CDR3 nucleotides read TGTGCCAGCAGCCTACTAGCGGGGGCGGCAGATACGCAGTATTTT.

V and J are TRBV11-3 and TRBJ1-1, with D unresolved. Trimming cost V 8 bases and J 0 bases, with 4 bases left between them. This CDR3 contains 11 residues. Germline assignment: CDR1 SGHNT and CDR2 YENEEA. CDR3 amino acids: CASGVNTEAFF. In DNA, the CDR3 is TGTGCCAGCGGAGTGAACACTGAAGCTTTCTTT. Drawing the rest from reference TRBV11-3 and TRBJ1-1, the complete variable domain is EAGVVQSPRYKIIEKKQPVAFWCNPISGHNTLYWYLQNLGQGPELLIRYENEEAVDDSQLPKDRFSAERLKGVDSTLKIQPAELGDSAVYLCASGVNTEAFFGQGTRLTVV.